Listed below are T cell receptor beta chains from one sample, sequenced in a study of OX40 agonist ivuxolimab in advanced cancers. The assay was immunoSEQ multiplex PCR, and TCRdb's table has in-frame clones only and misses some. The table has 20,000 to 25,000 clones, around 90% seen once. The sequences come from CD4+ or CD8+ T cells sorted from blood, collected in a trial of the OX40 agonist ivuxolimab. The source is an adult with an advanced solid tumor such as melanoma, head and neck, liver or kidney cancer. Both conserved end residues are part of each CDR3. D genes are given only for firm matches. Expanded clones get a size class; other rows say once, few or many, or leave the size out.

>TRBJ2-5|TRBV27|NA|NA|14
TGTGCCAGCAGTTTATCGGGAAGTAAAGAGACCCAGTACTTC
CASSLSGSKETQYF
>TRBJ2-1|TRBV9|TRBD2|NA|19
TGTGCCAGCAGCGTAGCTTTCACTAGCGGGGGGAGCTCCTACAATGAGCAGTTCTTC
CASSVAFTSGGSSYNEQFF
>TRBJ2-2|TRBV5-1|TRBD1|NA|15
TGCGCCAGCAGCGTGGACAGGGTTAACACCGGGGAGCTGTTTTTT
CASSVDRVNTGELFF
>TRBJ2-2|TRBV4-3|NA|NA|14
TGCGCCAGCAGCCAAGTAATACGATCCGGGGAGCTGTTTTTT
CASSQVIRSGELFF
>TRBJ1-2|TRBV4-1|TRBD1|few|14
TGCGCCAGCAGCCATGCCGGACAGGCCTATGGCTACACCTTC
CASSHAGQAYGYTF
>TRBJ1-2|TRBV2|TRBD1|few|14
TGTGCCAGCAGGTTCGAGGGGGCAGGGTATGGCTACACCTTC
CASRFEGAGYGYTF
>TRBJ1-4|TRBV30|TRBD1|NA|14
TGTGCCTGGAGTGTACAGACAGGGTATGAAAAACTGTTTTTT
CAWSVQTGYEKLFF
>TRBJ1-2|TRBV18|NA|NA|15
TGTGCCAGCTCACAGGGACTGGGAATCGGATATGGCTACACCTTC
CASSQGLGIGYGYTF
>TRBJ1-2|TRBV6-6|NA|NA|12
TGTGCCAGCAGTTACTCGATGCAGGGCTACACCTTC
CASSYSMQGYTF
>TRBJ1-2|TRBV2|NA|NA|11
TGTGCCAGCAGTGAAGGAGAGACCCCAGGCTTC
CASSEGETPGF
>TRBJ2-1|TRBV9|NA|NA|11
TGTGCCAGCAGCCTCAACAATGAGCAGTTCTTC
CASSLNNEQFF
>TRBJ2-1|TRBV11-2|NA|NA|12
TGTGCCAGCAGCTTGGGCAGCAATGAGCAGTTCTTC
CASSLGSNEQFF
>TRBJ1-1|TRBV5-6|NA|once|17
TGTGCCAGCAGCTTGGTATTGCGGACTGGAATCAACACTGAAGCTTTCTTT
CASSLVLRTGINTEAFF
>TRBJ1-1|TRBV19|TRBD1|NA|14
TGTGCCAGTACCCGACAGGGGAGGTACACTGAAGCTTTCTTT
CASTRQGRYTEAFF
>TRBJ1-6|TRBV5-1|TRBD1|NA|15
TGCGCCAGCAGCTTGGAAACAGGGGGAAATTCACCCCTCCACTTT
CASSLETGGNSPLHF
>TRBJ1-2|TRBV6-6|NA|NA|13
TGTGCCAGCACCTTCGGGGGCGACTATGGCTACACCTTC
CASTFGGDYGYTF
>TRBJ2-2|TRBV5-1|NA|NA|16
TGCGCCAGCAGCCCCCCGGGCAGGTCGAACACCGGGGAGCTGTTTTTT
CASSPPGRSNTGELFF